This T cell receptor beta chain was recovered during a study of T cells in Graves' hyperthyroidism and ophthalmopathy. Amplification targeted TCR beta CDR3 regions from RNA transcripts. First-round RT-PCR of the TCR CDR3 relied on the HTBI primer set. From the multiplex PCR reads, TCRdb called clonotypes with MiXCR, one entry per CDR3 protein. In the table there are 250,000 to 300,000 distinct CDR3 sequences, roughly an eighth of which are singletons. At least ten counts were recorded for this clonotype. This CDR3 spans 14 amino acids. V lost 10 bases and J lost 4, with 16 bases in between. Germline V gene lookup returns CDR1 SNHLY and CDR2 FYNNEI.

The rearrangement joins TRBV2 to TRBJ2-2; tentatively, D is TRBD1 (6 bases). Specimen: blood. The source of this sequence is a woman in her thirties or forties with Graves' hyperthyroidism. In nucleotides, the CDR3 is TGTGCCACCCGGGACATTCCGACCACCGGGGAGCTGTTTTTT. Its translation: CATRDIPTTGELFF.